These T cell receptor beta chains were read from a single sample in a study of blood T cell repertoires in COVID-19. The assay was immunoSEQ multiplex PCR, and TCRdb's table has in-frame clones only and misses some. The table includes some 300,000 clones, about 88% detected once. Sequencing used peripheral blood. Receptor source: a woman in her sixties or seventies with COVID-19, enrolled during active disease. Each CDR3 is given with its conserved first and last residue. Fields, in order: D gene, clone size, V gene, J gene, CDR3 protein, CDR3 DNA. The D gene is left open where the match is weak. Only some rows state a clone size, as once, few, many or a class for expanded clones.

-	-	TRBV9	TRBJ2-1	CASSVRGGPYNEQFF	TGTGCCAGCAGCGTAAGGGGGGGCCCTTACAATGAGCAGTTCTTC
TRBD2	-	TRBV9	TRBJ2-3	CASSVSPSGTSDFGDTQYF	TGTGCCAGCAGCGTATCCCCTTCCGGGACTAGCGATTTTGGAGATACGCAGTATTTT
-	-	TRBV21-1	TRBJ2-5	CASSKNVRQGQETQYF	TGTGCCAGCAGCAAAAATGTACGGCAGGGGCAAGAGACCCAGTACTTC
TRBD2	-	TRBV2	TRBJ2-3	CASRGTSGVTDTQYF	TGTGCCAGCAGGGGGACTAGCGGGGTGACAGATACGCAGTATTTT
TRBD1	once	TRBV5-1	TRBJ2-2	CASSPGTGGYTGELFF	TGCGCCAGCAGCCCGGGGACAGGGGGTTACACCGGGGAGCTGTTTTTT
-	-	TRBV11-2	TRBJ2-7	CASSSLIGQNEQYF	TGTGCCAGCAGCTCGCTGATTGGGCAGAACGAGCAGTACTTC
TRBD2	-	TRBV7-2	TRBJ2-5	CASSPGLAGEETQYF	TGTGCCAGCAGCCCGGGACTAGCGGGGGAAGAGACCCAGTACTTC
TRBD2	-	TRBV4-1	TRBJ2-5	CASSQGTRGETQYF	TGCGCCAGCAGCCAGGGGACTAGGGGAGAGACCCAGTACTTC
TRBD2	-	TRBV2	TRBJ2-3	CASGGGHPLADTQYF	TGTGCCAGCGGCGGGGGGCATCCTCTGGCAGATACGCAGTATTTT
TRBD1	-	TRBV7-2	TRBJ2-3	CASSGIRDRGGYSTDTQYF	TGTGCCAGCAGCGGTATCCGGGACAGGGGGGGCTATAGCACAGATACGCAGTATTTT
TRBD2	-	TRBV5-1	TRBJ2-2	CASSSTSGAYSNTGELFF	TGCGCCAGCAGCTCGACTAGCGGGGCCTATTCGAACACCGGGGAGCTGTTTTTT
-	-	TRBV3-1/TRBV3-2	TRBJ2-2	CASSLWGGADGIAGIKTGELFF	TGTGCCAGCAGCCTCTGGGGGGGGGCGGATGGCATCGCGGGGATAAAGACCGGGGAGCTGTTTTTT
-	-	TRBV5-1	TRBJ1-1	CASSWAGDTEAFF	TGCGCCAGCAGCTGGGCAGGGGACACTGAAGCTTTCTTT
TRBD1	-	TRBV5-6	TRBJ1-2	CASSLMGQGGGYTF	TGTGCCAGCAGCTTGATGGGACAGGGAGGCGGCTACACCTTC
TRBD1	-	TRBV24-1	TRBJ1-2	CATSDEGTQGARTGYTF	TGTGCCACCAGTGATGAAGGAACACAGGGGGCGCGGACTGGCTACACCTTC
TRBD2	-	TRBV4-1	TRBJ2-3	CASSQDGGGLDTQYF	TGCGCCAGCAGCCAAGATGGGGGGGGACTAGATACGCAGTATTTT
TRBD2	-	TRBV6-5	TRBJ2-3	CASSRGGHSTDTQYF	TGTGCCAGCAGCCGCGGGGGTCATAGCACAGATACGCAGTATTTT
TRBD1	-	TRBV5-1	TRBJ2-2	CASSLTAGGVGELFF	TGCGCCAGCAGCTTGACTGCAGGGGGAGTCGGGGAGCTGTTTTTT
TRBD2	-	TRBV3-1/TRBV3-2	TRBJ2-1	CASSLRLAGGYNEQFF	TGTGCCAGCAGCCTGCGACTAGCGGGGGGGTACAATGAGCAGTTCTTC
-	-	TRBV6-5	TRBJ1-4	CASSYFREKLFF	TGTGCCAGCAGTTATTTTCGGGAAAAACTGTTTTTT
-	-	TRBV24-1	TRBJ1-5	CATSPTGLNQPQHF	TGTGCCACCAGTCCGACAGGATTAAATCAGCCCCAGCATTTT
TRBD1	-	TRBV4-3	TRBJ1-2	CASSQDLQGVIGYTF	TGCGCCAGCAGCCAAGATTTACAGGGGGTAATTGGCTACACCTTC